Listed below are T cell receptor beta chains from one sample, sequenced in a study of T-cell reconstitution after alpha-beta-depleted transplantation in children. TCRdb passed the PCR reads through MiXCR, listing each CDR3 protein once. The sample lists roughly 790,000 distinct CDR3 sequences; about 16% were seen once. The sample consisted of PBMCs, mostly from graft donor cells, taken 360 days after TCRalphabeta/CD19-depleted stem cell transplant. These receptors were taken from a male patient between 5 and 17 years old who had a stem cell transplant for acute lymphoblastic leukemia, so the T cells may come from the graft donor. Both conserved end residues are part of each CDR3.

J | V | length | CDR3
TRBJ2-3 | TRBV4-1 | 16 | CASSQVPGRSTDTQYF
TRBJ1-1 | TRBV2 | 12 | CASSGTGVGAFF
TRBJ2-5 | TRBV12-3/TRBV12-4 | 15 | CASSHLTNPGETQYF
TRBJ2-1 | TRBV7-9 | 13 | CASGLLTYNEQFF
TRBJ2-1 | TRBV11-2 | 17 | CASSLNPGQGIYNEQFF
TRBJ2-5 | TRBV12-3/TRBV12-4 | 15 | CASSSPGGTQETQYF
TRBJ2-3 | TRBV7-7 | 13 | CASSAYWGDTQYF
TRBJ2-6 | TRBV5-1 | 17 | CASSFEPLGSGANVLTF
TRBJ2-1 | TRBV5-1 | 14 | CASSQKRSYNEQFF
TRBJ1-1 | TRBV29-1 | 12 | CSVAWAVTEAFF
TRBJ2-7 | TRBV24-1 | 16 | CATSDPWTSDIYEQYF
TRBJ2-3 | TRBV28 | 17 | CASSLIRTGGFTDTQYF
TRBJ2-5 | TRBV12-3/TRBV12-4 | 13 | CASSLLARETQYF